This T cell receptor beta chain was documented in a study of blood T cell repertoires in COVID-19 (dated by TCRdb to about 2020). Broadly, across the study: Samples covering the acute and convalescent phases of COVID-19 were provided by collaborators in the United States, Italy and Spain. The prospective study material was composed of cDNA or gDNA derived from T cells, B-cell-depleted T cells, or PBMCs. The dataset comprised deeply sampled blood TCRbeta repertoires from subjects exposed to, actively infected with, or recovered from COVID-19. A freely available public database, intended as a resource for researchers studying the immune response to SARS-CoV-2, is where the repertoires were released. The samples were drawn from the first 160 participants of the ongoing ImmuneRACE study and from 1,254 subjects provided by 6 global collaborators. Sample metadata almost always included a de-identified subject ID, COVID-19 status, age in years and sex. HLA class I and class II types, where available, came from metadata supplied by the sample provider rather than from assay-based typing.

Here is what the overall study found, with its caveats: The quantity of clinical and demographic metadata differed by source and by participant and was supplied without curation.

TCRbeta CDR3 regions were amplified from genomic DNA by means of the immunoSEQ Assay, a bias-controlled multiplex PCR. Concerning the study's data processing: Within the assay, amplification of reference gene primers was used to estimate how many nucleated cells each sample contained. Sequence reads were collapsed and filtered to measure the absolute abundance of every unique TCRbeta CDR3 rearrangement. For each sample, productive Simpson clonality was calculated as the square root of Simpson's diversity index across productive rearrangements. TCRdb provides this immuneACCESS table in a form limited to in-frame rearrangements. Some clones are lacking; in checked studies, under half of them reflect an unresolved V gene, and why the rest are absent is not known. V and J calls and clone size are given by that table; D and trimming were obtained from the DNA. The sample includes over 25,000 clones, with 90% to 95% observed a single time. The top ten clones comprise approximately 2.5% of the sample.

V has 4 bases trimmed and J has 1 base trimmed; junction bases matching no gene number 2. Taken from cysteine to phenylalanine, the CDR3 has 15 residues. Only CDR3 DNA is held: 45 bases, read in frame from base 1. The germline V gene (reference sequence) specifies LGHDT as CDR1 and YNNKEL as CDR2. As regards this clone: This clone's antigen is unknown. No clone much larger than this one lies a single base away; base qualities are absent.

Collaborating institutions collected whole blood in K2EDTA tubes following their own protocols. For TCRbeta analysis, collaborators shipped samples in one of three forms: frozen whole blood, isolated PBMCs, or DNA extracted from either of those sample types. The receptor chain draws on TRBV3-1 (or the pseudogene TRBV3-2) and TRBJ2-2, with 8 junctional bases fitting TRBD2. What was sequenced was peripheral blood. The receptor was derived from a man in his fifties or sixties with active COVID-19. The DNA sequence follows: TGTGCCAGCAGCCCTAGCGGGTGGAACACCGGGGAGCTGTTTTTT. It is translated as CASSPSGWNTGELFF.